These 29 T cell receptor beta chains originate from one sample sequenced in a study of T cell repertoires in cytomegalovirus infection. TCRdb re-analysed the reads in MiXCR, keeping a single row per CDR3 protein. The data hold 46,000 or so distinct CDR3 sequences, with approximately 20% observed a single time. Their antigens are not known. Input material: PBMCs, sequenced either directly or after in vitro stimulation (not recorded which). The receptor set was obtained from a human donor in good health (CMV status not recorded). Some clones in this sample may be carry-over from other donors' samples.

Remarks on this clonotype: Compared with germline, one end of the junction differs, possibly owing to a read error. V and J are TRBV6-6 and TRBJ2-1, with D maybe TRBD2 (5 bases). Germline CDR1 and CDR2: MNHNY and SVGAGI (reference sequence). The CDR3 is 16 residues long. The CDR3 spells CASSYYRLPTFNEQFF. The CDR3 coding sequence is TGTGCCAGCAGCTACTACCGACTACCGACCTTCAATGAGCAGTTCTTC.

The V and J genes are TRBV9 and TRBJ2-7, with D uncertain. The V end lost 4 bases, the J end lost 0 bases, and 17 bases lay between the germline ends. The CDR3 length is 16 residues. Per the germline V gene, CDR1 is SGDLS and CDR2 is YYNGEE. CDR3 protein: CASSPQRADRSYEQYF. The CDR3 bases are TGTGCCAGCAGCCCCCAACGCGCGGACCGCTCCTACGAGCAGTACTTC.

This clonotype was detected many times. V usage is TRBV7-3 and J usage is TRBJ2-1, with D possibly being TRBD1 or TRBD2 (6 bases each). V lost 2 bases and J lost 6, with 14 bases in between. Germline CDR1 is SGHTA and CDR2 is FQGTGA. This CDR3 spans 15 amino acids. The CDR3: CASSLGQGGINEQFF. CDR3 nucleotides: TGTGCCAGCAGCTTAGGTCAAGGGGGGATCAATGAGCAGTTCTTC.

This clonotype was found a few times. The genes are TRBV6-5 and TRBJ2-1; 7 nucleotides align to TRBD2. The junction had 8 bases not matched to a gene; V was cut back by 6 bases and J by 0 bases. The CDR3 has 16 residues. Germline CDR1 and CDR2: MNHEY and SVGAGI. CDR3 in DNA: TGTGCCAGCAGAGCCTGGGAGGGCGCCTCCTACAATGAGCAGTTCTTC. Translating gives CASRAWEGASYNEQFF.

In its sample, this clonotype was seen many times. The J gene is TRBJ1-1, the V gene TRBV7-9, with unresolved D. Germline values: CDR1 SEHNR, CDR2 FQNEAQ (reference sequence). V was trimmed by 7 bases and J by 2 bases, leaving 14 bases between them. The CDR3 runs to 14 residues. Here the CDR3 DNA reads TGTGCCAGCACCGAGCGGCAGATTAACACTGAAGCTTTCTTT. This encodes CASTERQINTEAFF.

This clonotype appeared many times. This chain uses TRBV7-2 with TRBJ2-3; D perhaps matches TRBD2 (5 bases). This CDR3 region has 16 residues. Per the germline V gene, CDR1 is SGHTA and CDR2 is FQGNSA. Deletions cut 5 bases from V and 4 bases from J, with 19 bases between. The CDR3 DNA reads TGTGCCAGCAGCCCCACTAGAGCCTTGGGCGCAGATACGCAGTATTTT. Protein product: CASSPTRALGADTQYF.

This clonotype was observed a handful of times. The chain joins TRBV12-3 or TRBV12-4 to TRBJ2-2; D is unresolved. CDR3 size: 14 residues. The ends were cut back, 6 bases at V and 1 base at J, with 9 bases in the middle. The CDR3 region is CASSRSGNTGELFF. The CDR3 DNA sequence: TGTGCCAGCAGCAGATCAGGGAACACCGGGGAGCTGTTTTTT.

The genes are TRBV9 and TRBJ2-3, with D possibly being TRBD2 (5 bases). There are 16 residues in the CDR3. In germline, CDR1 is SGDLS, CDR2 YYNGEE. V lost 2 bases and J 1 base, leaving 14 bases between the germline ends. CDR3 DNA: TGTGCCAGCAGCGTGGGTTACGGGCGGGGCACAGATACGCAGTATTTT. Translating it yields CASSVGYGRGTDTQYF.

There are a few counts of this clonotype. CDR3 region: CASSPGGLHEQYF. The CDR3 DNA reads as TGTGCCAGCTCACCTGGGGGGCTCCACGAGCAGTACTTC. The J gene is TRBJ2-7, the V gene TRBV18, with D perhaps assigned TRBD1 or TRBD2 (6 bases each). Trimming left V 3 bases short and J 5 bases short, with 11 bases between. The length of the CDR3 is 13 residues. The germline CDR1 and CDR2 sequences are KGHSH and LQKENI.

The rearrangement joins TRBV20-1 to TRBJ2-5; TRBD2 might be the D (5 bases). The CDR3 totals 12 residues. V shed 3 bases and J shed 0 bases, with 5 bases lying between them. Germline CDR1 reads DFQATT; CDR2 reads SNEGSKA (reference sequence). The CDR3 nucleotides are TGCAGTGCTAGGCGGGACCAAGAGACCCAGTACTTC. Protein sequence: CSARRDQETQYF.

The V and J genes are TRBV7-2 and TRBJ1-3; possible D gene TRBD1, 5 bases. The CDR3 covers 16 residues. The germline CDR1 and CDR2 sequences are SGHTA and FQGNSA. V dropped 5 bases and J dropped 0 bases, with 14 bases sitting between them. This CDR3 is CASSASGTASGNTIYF. The CDR3 DNA sequence: TGTGCCAGCAGCGCATCCGGGACCGCCTCTGGAAACACCATATATTTT.

Many counts were recorded for this clonotype. This chain joins TRBV7-2 and TRBJ2-1; TRBD1 matches at 7 bases. Germline V gene data show CDR1 as SGHTA and CDR2 as FQGNSA. CDR3 length: 15 amino acids. Trimming at V came to 1 base and at J to 4 bases, leaving 4 bases not matched to a gene. Written as DNA, the CDR3 is TGTGCCAGCAGCTTAGAAGGCAGGGGGTACAATGAGCAGTTCTTC. This codes for CASSLEGRGYNEQFF.

The V gene is TRBV19, the J gene TRBJ1-4; D call uncertain. CDR1 and CDR2 (germline): LNHDA, SQIVND (reference sequence). This CDR3 contains 14 residues. V shed 1 base and J shed 8 bases, with 11 bases lying between them. This CDR3 is CASSIGHSNEKLFF. In DNA, the CDR3 is TGTGCCAGTAGTATAGGGCACAGCAACGAAAAACTGTTTTTT.

The sample holds a few counts of this clonotype. This sequence joins TRBV4-3 and TRBJ1-3; a possible D gene is TRBD1 (6 bases). This CDR3 is 16 amino acids long. CDR1 is LGHNA, CDR2 YSLEER, per germline. V was trimmed by 2 bases and J by 3 bases, leaving 14 bases between them. The CDR3 protein is CASSQQTQGNGNTIYF. CDR3 in DNA: TGCGCCAGCAGCCAACAAACACAGGGTAATGGAAACACCATATATTTT.

This clonotype was detected many times. The V gene is TRBV7-9, the J gene TRBJ1-6; 9 positions agree with TRBD1. The CDR3 loop spans 16 amino acids. Trimming at V came to 2 bases and at J to 9 bases, leaving 8 bases not matched to a gene. Germline V gene sequence: CDR1 SEHNR, CDR2 FQNEAQ (reference sequence). The CDR3 sequence: CASSLHDRGASSPLHF. For the CDR3, the DNA is TGTGCCAGCAGCTTACATGACAGGGGGGCGAGTTCACCCCTCCACTTT.

This clonotype was counted at least ten times. The J gene is TRBJ1-5, the V gene TRBV7-8; possible D gene TRBD1, 6 bases. CDR3 size: 15 residues. The V gene lost 4 bases and the J gene lost 2 bases, with 12 bases spanning the gap. CDR1 and CDR2 (germline): SGHVS, FQNEAQ. CDR3 bases: TGTGCCAGCAGCTGGAACAGGGTAGGCAATCAGCCCCAGCATTTT. Encoded protein: CASSWNRVGNQPQHF.

This clonotype showed up just a few times. The V gene is TRBV11-2, the J gene TRBJ1-1; unclear D gene. The length of the CDR3 is 15 residues. The germline V gene encodes CDR1 SGHAT and CDR2 FQNNGV. V was pared by 3 bases and J by 1 base, with 12 bases between. For the CDR3, the DNA is TGTGCCAGCAGCTTCCCGATGAAGAAGAACACTGAAGCTTTCTTT. Its protein is CASSFPMKKNTEAFF.

This clonotype was found many times. V gene TRBV11-2 combines with J gene TRBJ2-1; D may be TRBD1 (5 bases). Germline CDR1 reads SGHAT; CDR2 reads FQNNGV. V was pared by 1 base and J by 2 bases, with 9 bases between. CDR3 size: 15 residues. CDR3 bases: TGTGCCAGCAGCTTAGGGGGCGATCCCTACAATGAGCAGTTCTTC. Translated: CASSLGGDPYNEQFF.

This clonotype has at least ten counts. V and J are TRBV6-2 or TRBV6-3 and TRBJ1-5, with a possible D match to TRBD1 (6 bases). The CDR3 runs 13 residues. In germline, CDR1 is MNHEY, CDR2 SVGEGT. Trimming pared 10 bases from V and 4 bases from J, leaving 14 bases between. The CDR3 DNA is TGTGCCATAACTTGGGGGCAGAATCAGCCCCAGCATTTT. Residues: CAITWGQNQPQHF.

V usage is TRBV6-5 and J usage is TRBJ1-1; D remains ambiguous. The CDR3 is 15 amino acids. The V gene's germline CDR1 is MNHEY and CDR2 SVGAGI. The V and J ends lost 4 bases and 2 bases respectively, with 14 bases between them. CDR3 DNA sequence: TGTGCCAGCAGTTCTCACGTCGGGCAAAACACTGAAGCTTTCTTT. It codes for CASSSHVGQNTEAFF.

In this sample, this clonotype turned up a few times. The chain couples TRBV12-3 or TRBV12-4 to TRBJ2-1; D is undetermined. Trimming pared 7 bases from V and 10 bases from J, leaving 11 bases between. CDR3 length: 11 amino acids. The CDR3 coding sequence is TGTGCCAGCACCCACGGTAACGAGCAGTTCTTC. Encoded protein: CASTHGNEQFF.

The rearrangement links TRBV5-5 to TRBJ1-6; possible D gene TRBD1, 6 bases. Per the germline V gene, CDR1 is SGHKS and CDR2 is YYEKEE (reference sequence). This CDR3 has 16 amino acids. V lost 0 bases and J 7 bases, leaving 14 bases between the germline ends. The chain's CDR3 is CASSLEYRARNSPLHF. As DNA, the CDR3 is TGTGCCAGCAGCTTGGAGTACAGGGCTCGGAATTCACCCCTCCACTTT.

This clonotype was recorded many times. The V call is TRBV6-1, the J call TRBJ2-1; 8 nucleotides line up with TRBD1. Germline CDR1 reads MNHNS; CDR2 reads SASEGT. V shed 6 bases, J shed 2 bases, and the junction held 3 bases outside the gene matches. The CDR3 contains 14 residues. Here the CDR3 DNA reads TGTGCCAGCAGCGGACAGGGTGCCTACAATGAGCAGTTCTTC. It translates to CASSGQGAYNEQFF.

This clonotype counts as medium-sized. The chain is built from TRBV28 and TRBJ2-3; 8 bases line up with TRBD2. Germline loops: CDR1 MDHEN, CDR2 SYDVKM. Unmatched junction bases numbered 2, after V lost 3 bases and J lost 3 bases. This CDR3 comprises 14 residues. CDR3 DNA sequence: TGTGCCAGCAGTTTTGTAGCGGGGACAGATACGCAGTATTTT. The encoded protein is CASSFVAGTDTQYF.

This clonotype appeared many times. The chain has TRBV7-8 and TRBJ2-3, with D hard to call. From germline, CDR1 is SGHVS and CDR2 FQNEAQ. V lost 9 bases and J lost 4, with 8 bases in between. This CDR3 has 11 amino acids. DNA of the CDR3: TGTGCCAGTGGCTTCGCAGATACGCAGTATTTT. Translated, it gives CASGFADTQYF.

This clonotype has ten or more counts. The chain carries TRBV11-3 and TRBJ1-1; D possibly corresponds to TRBD1 (5 bases). Germline values: CDR1 SGHNT, CDR2 YENEEA. The V end lost 1 base, the J end lost 8 bases, and 8 bases lay between the germline ends. This CDR3 has 12 amino acids. CDR3 sequence: CASSLGEGEAFF. In DNA form, the CDR3 reads TGTGCCAGCAGCTTAGGAGAGGGGGAAGCTTTCTTT.

A few counts support this clonotype. The V gene is TRBV20-1, the J gene TRBJ1-1; perhaps TRBD1 as D (6 bases). Per the germline V gene, CDR1 is DFQATT and CDR2 is SNEGSKA (reference sequence). CDR3 length: 16 residues. Trimming stripped 4 bases from V and 1 base from J, with 19 bases between. DNA of the CDR3: TGCAGTGCTATCGTGGGGGGCGCGAATAGGAACACTGAAGCTTTCTTT. This encodes CSAIVGGANRNTEAFF.

This clonotype was seen at least ten times. The chain carries TRBV7-2 and TRBJ2-3; D might be TRBD2 (6 bases). Germline V gives CDR1 SGHTA, CDR2 FQGNSA. This CDR3 is 16 amino acids long. Trimming took 4 bases from V and 0 from J, leaving 14 bases between them. Here the CDR3 DNA reads TGTGCCAGCAGCTGGGGGGTGATAGATAGCACAGATACGCAGTATTTT. Its translation: CASSWGVIDSTDTQYF.

The rearrangement uses TRBV19 and TRBJ1-5; 8 bases map to TRBD1. V shed 0 bases and J 9 bases; nucleotides not matched to a gene: 7. CDR3 length: 15 residues. The germline V gene has CDR1 LNHDA and CDR2 SQIVND (reference sequence). CDR3: CASSIEGQVAGPQHF. DNA of the CDR3: TGTGCCAGTAGTATAGAGGGACAGGTCGCAGGGCCCCAGCATTTT.